This TCR beta chain comes out of a study of blood T cell repertoires in COVID-19. Original processing methods: Estimates of nucleated cell counts were drawn from the amplification of reference gene primers. TCRdb's table, derived via immunoSEQ multiplex PCR, lists solely in-frame clones and lacks some. V, J and clone size were drawn from that table, and D and trimming were deduced from the DNA. Of 300,000 to 400,000 clones listed, more than 75% are singletons. CDR1 and CDR2 (germline): SGHTA, FQGNSA. V was clipped by 4 bases and J by 0 bases, with 16 bases between them. The CDR3 is 17 amino acids. This receptor was taken from a woman between 45 and 60 years old with COVID-19, enrolled during active disease. Sequencing was carried out using peripheral blood. The chain links TRBV7-2 to TRBJ1-3, with D perhaps TRBD1 (5 bases). The CDR3 loop reads CASSSVSNRFSGNTIYF. CDR3 DNA sequence: TGTGCCAGCAGCTCCGTCAGTAACAGGTTCTCTGGAAACACCATATATTTT. The complete variable domain, with remaining parts taken from reference TRBV7-2 and TRBJ1-3, reads GAGVSQSPSNKVTEKGKDVELRCDPISGHTALYWYRQSLGQGLEFLIYFQGNSAPDKSGLPSDRFSAERTGGSVSTLTIQRTQQEDSAVYLCASSSVSNRFSGNTIYFGEGSWLTVV.